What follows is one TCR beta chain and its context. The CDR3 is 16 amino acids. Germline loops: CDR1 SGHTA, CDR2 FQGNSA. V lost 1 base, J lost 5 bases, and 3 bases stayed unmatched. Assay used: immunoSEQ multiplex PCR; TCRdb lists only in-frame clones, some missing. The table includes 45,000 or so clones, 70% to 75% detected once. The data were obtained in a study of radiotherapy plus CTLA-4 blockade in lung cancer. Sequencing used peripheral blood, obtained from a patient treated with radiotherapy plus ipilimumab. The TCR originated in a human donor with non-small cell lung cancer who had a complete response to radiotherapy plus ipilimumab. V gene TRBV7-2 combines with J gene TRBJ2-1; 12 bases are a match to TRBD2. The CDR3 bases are TGTGCCAGCAGCTTAGAGAGGACTAGCGGGAACAATGAGCAGTTCTTC. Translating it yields CASSLERTSGNNEQFF.